The T cell receptor (beta chain) under discussion was sequenced for a study of OX40 agonist ivuxolimab in advanced cancers. Regarding the study as a whole: More expanded clones were found, on average, in CD8+ than in CD4+ T cells.

Using immunoSEQ multiplex PCR, the repertoire was profiled, and TCRdb retains in-frame clones only, with some absent. The repertoire holds 90,000 to 130,000 clones, with 80% to 95% as singletons. The CDR3 runs 15 residues. CDR1 is SGHAT and CDR2 is FQNNGV in the germline V gene. V was clipped by 5 bases and J by 8 bases, with 18 bases between them. In regard to this clone: Its target is unknown.

V and J are TRBV11-2 and TRBJ1-4; D ambiguous. This TCR was sampled from an adult with an advanced solid tumor such as melanoma, head and neck, liver or kidney cancer. The specimen comprised CD4+ or CD8+ T cells sorted from blood, sampled in a trial of the OX40 agonist ivuxolimab. The CDR3 region is CASSLEKGPVEKLFF. The DNA for the CDR3 is TGTGCCAGCAGCCTCGAGAAAGGACCCGTAGAAAAACTGTTTTTT.